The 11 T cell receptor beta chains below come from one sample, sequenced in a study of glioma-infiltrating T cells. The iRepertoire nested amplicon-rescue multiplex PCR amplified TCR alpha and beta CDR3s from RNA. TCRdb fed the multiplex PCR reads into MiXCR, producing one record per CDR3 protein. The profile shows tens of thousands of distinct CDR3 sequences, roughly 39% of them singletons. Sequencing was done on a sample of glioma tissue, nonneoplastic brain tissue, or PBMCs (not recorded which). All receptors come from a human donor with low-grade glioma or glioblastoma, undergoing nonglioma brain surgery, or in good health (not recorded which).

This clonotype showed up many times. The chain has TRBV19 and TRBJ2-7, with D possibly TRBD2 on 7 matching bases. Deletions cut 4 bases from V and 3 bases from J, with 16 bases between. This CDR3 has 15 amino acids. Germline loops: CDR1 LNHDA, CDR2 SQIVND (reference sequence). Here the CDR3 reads CASSREGRGVYEQYF. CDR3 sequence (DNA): TGTGCCAGTAGTAGGGAGGGCAGGGGAGTCTACGAGCAGTACTTC.

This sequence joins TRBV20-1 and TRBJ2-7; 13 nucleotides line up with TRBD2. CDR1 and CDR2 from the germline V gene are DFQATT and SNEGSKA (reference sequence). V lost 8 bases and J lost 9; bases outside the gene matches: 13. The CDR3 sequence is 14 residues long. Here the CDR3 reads CSPGLAGESDTQYF. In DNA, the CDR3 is TGCAGTCCCGGACTAGCGGGAGAGTCAGATACGCAGTACTTC.

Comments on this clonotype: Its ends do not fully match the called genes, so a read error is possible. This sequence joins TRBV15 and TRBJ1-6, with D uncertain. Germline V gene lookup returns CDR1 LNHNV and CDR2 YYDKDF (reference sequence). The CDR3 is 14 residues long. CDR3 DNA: TGTGCCACCAGCATACAGCGAGGCAATCCACCTCTCCACTTT. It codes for CATSIQRGNPPLHF.

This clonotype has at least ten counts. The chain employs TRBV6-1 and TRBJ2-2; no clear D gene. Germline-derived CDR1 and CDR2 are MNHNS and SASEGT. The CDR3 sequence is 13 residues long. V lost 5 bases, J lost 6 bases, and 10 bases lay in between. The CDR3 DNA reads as TGTGCCAGCAGTTTGTTAGAGGCCGGGGAGCTGTTTTTT. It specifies CASSLLEAGELFF.

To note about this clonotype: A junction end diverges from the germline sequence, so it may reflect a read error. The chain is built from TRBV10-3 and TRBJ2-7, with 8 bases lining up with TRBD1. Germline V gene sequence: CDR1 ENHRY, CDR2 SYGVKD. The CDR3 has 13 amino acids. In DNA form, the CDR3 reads TGTGCCATCCGGGCAGGACAGGGCCACGAGCAGTGCTTC. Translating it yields CAIRAGQGHEQCF.

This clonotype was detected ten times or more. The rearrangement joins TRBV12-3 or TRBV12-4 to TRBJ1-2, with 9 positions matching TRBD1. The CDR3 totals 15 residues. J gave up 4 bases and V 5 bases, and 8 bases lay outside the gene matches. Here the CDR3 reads CASSPGTGSLYGYTF. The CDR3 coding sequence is TGTGCCAGCAGTCCCGGGACAGGGAGCCTCTATGGCTACACCTTC.

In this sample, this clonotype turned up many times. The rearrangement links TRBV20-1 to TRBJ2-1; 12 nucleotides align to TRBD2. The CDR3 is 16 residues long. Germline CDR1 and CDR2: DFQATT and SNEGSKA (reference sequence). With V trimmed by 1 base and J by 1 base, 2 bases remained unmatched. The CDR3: CSARGGLAGSYNEQFF. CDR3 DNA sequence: TGCAGTGCTAGAGGCGGACTAGCGGGGTCCTACAATGAGCAGTTCTTC.

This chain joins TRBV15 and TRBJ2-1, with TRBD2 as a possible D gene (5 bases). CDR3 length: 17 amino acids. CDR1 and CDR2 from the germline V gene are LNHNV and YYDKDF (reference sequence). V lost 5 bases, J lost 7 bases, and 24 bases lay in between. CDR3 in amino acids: CATSSQGGSWRGNEQFF. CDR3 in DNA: TGTGCCACCAGCTCCCAAGGAGGTAGTTGGAGAGGGAATGAGCAGTTCTTC.

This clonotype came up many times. CDR3 coding DNA: TGCGCCAGCAGCCAAGAATCAAATGGGGGTCAGCCCCAGCATTTT. Translated, it gives CASSQESNGGQPQHF. This chain uses TRBV4-1 with TRBJ1-5; tentative D call: TRBD1 (5 bases). Trimming took 0 bases from V and 6 from J, leaving 12 bases between them. The germline gives CDR1 MGHRA, CDR2 YSYEKL. The CDR3 contains 15 residues.

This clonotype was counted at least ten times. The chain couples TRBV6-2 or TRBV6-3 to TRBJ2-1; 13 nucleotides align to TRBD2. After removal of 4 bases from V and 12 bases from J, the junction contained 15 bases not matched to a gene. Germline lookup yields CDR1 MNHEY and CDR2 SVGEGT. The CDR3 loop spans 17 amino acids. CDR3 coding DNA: TGTGCCAGCAGTTCTCGGGGACTAGCGGGGCGCTCTGATCGGCAGTTCTTC. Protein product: CASSSRGLAGRSDRQFF.

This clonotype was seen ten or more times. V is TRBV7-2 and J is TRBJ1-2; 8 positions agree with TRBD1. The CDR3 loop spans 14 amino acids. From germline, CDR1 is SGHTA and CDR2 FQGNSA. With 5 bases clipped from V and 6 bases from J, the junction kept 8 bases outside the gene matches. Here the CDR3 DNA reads TGTGCCAGCAGCCGGGGGGACAGGTCAAATGGCTACACCTTC. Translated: CASSRGDRSNGYTF.